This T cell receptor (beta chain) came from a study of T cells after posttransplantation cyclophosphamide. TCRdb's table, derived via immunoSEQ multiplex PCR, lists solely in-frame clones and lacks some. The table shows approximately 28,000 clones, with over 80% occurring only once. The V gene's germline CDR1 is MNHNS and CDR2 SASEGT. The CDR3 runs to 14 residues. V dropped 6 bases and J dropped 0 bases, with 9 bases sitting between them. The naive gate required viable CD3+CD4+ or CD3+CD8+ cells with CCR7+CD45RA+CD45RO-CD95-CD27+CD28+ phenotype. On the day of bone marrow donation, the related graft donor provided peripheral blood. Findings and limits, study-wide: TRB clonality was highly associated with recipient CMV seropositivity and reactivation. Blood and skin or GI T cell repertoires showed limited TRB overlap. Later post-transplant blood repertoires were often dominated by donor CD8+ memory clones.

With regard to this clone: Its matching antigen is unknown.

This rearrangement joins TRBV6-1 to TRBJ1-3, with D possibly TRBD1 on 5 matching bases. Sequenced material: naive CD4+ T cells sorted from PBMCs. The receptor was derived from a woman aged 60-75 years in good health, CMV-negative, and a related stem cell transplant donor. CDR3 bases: TGTGCCAGCAGCACAGGTTCCTCTGGAAACACCATATATTTT. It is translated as CASSTGSSGNTIYF.